This record concerns one T cell receptor (beta chain) sequence. This entry belongs to a study of cytomegalovirus exposure and HLA in healthy donors. Study context: From HLA-typed donors, an early data release held tens of millions of unique TCRs.

Per germline, CDR1 SEHNR and CDR2 FQNEAQ (reference sequence). V trimming: 2 bases; J trimming: 4 bases; junction bases outside the gene matches: 4. The CDR3 covers 14 residues. PCR was performed using 60 Vbeta and 13 Jbeta primers. In the authors' workflow: Some 80 million unique TCR beta chains, some 11 million shared, were counted in a later analysis. TCRdb's table, derived via immunoSEQ multiplex PCR, lists solely in-frame clones and lacks some. Clone size and V and J calls were adopted from that table, with D and trimming inferred from the DNA. The sample lists some 170,000 clones; under 85% were seen once.

The clonotype originates from a male donor in good health and CMV-seronegative. The sample was PBMCs. The V and J genes are TRBV7-9 and TRBJ1-2; 7 positions match TRBD1. The CDR3 coding sequence is TGTGCCAGCAGCTTAACAGGGGCTAGCTATGGCTACACCTTC. Its translation: CASSLTGASYGYTF. The full variable domain, with the rest looked up from reference TRBV7-9 and TRBJ1-2, is DTGVSQNPRHKITKRGQNVTFRCDPISEHNRLYWYRQTLGQGPEFLTYFQNEAQLEKSRLLSDRFSAERPKGSFSTLEIQRTEQGDSAMYLCASSLTGASYGYTFGSGTRLTVV.